A selection of T cell receptor beta chains follows, all from one sample in a study of blood T cell repertoires in COVID-19. Generated by immunoSEQ multiplex PCR, the TCRdb table keeps only in-frame clones and is missing some. The sample yields roughly 20,000 clones, roughly nine tenths seen once. Sequencing was done on a sample of peripheral blood. Receptors were obtained from a human donor with active COVID-19. The donor label of this sample is uncertain. The CDR3 runs from the conserved cysteine through the conserved F or W. A D gene is named only where the DNA matches it firmly. Size tells how often a clone was seen (once, few, many) or the class of an expanded clone, and some rows leave it out.

V gene: TRBV7-7; clone size: .; J gene: TRBJ2-7; D gene: TRBD1; CDR3 protein: CALQQGADEQYF; CDR3 DNA: TGTGCCCTTCAACAGGGGGCCGACGAGCAGTACTTC
V gene: TRBV6-5; clone size: .; J gene: TRBJ2-3; D gene: .; CDR3 protein: CASNHRRGSTDTQYF; CDR3 DNA: TGTGCCAGCAACCACCGTAGAGGGAGCACAGATACGCAGTATTTT
V gene: TRBV18; clone size: .; J gene: TRBJ1-5; D gene: .; CDR3 protein: CASSPAARDQPQHF; CDR3 DNA: TGTGCCAGCTCACCAGCGGCCAGGGATCAGCCCCAGCATTTT
V gene: TRBV3-1/TRBV3-2; clone size: .; J gene: TRBJ1-1; D gene: TRBD1; CDR3 protein: CASSQTGAAQAEAFF; CDR3 DNA: TGTGCCAGCAGCCAAACAGGGGCCGCGCAGGCTGAAGCTTTCTTT
V gene: TRBV5-8; clone size: .; J gene: TRBJ2-7; D gene: TRBD1; CDR3 protein: CASSSEGTGLYEQYF; CDR3 DNA: TGTGCCAGCAGCTCGGAGGGGACAGGGCTCTACGAGCAGTACTTC
V gene: TRBV6-2/TRBV6-3; clone size: few; J gene: TRBJ2-5; D gene: .; CDR3 protein: CASSYDIRGQYQETQYF; CDR3 DNA: TGTGCCAGCAGTTACGATATAAGGGGTCAGTACCAAGAGACCCAGTACTTC
V gene: TRBV11-3; clone size: .; J gene: TRBJ2-7; D gene: TRBD2; CDR3 protein: CASSLDQSSGIYEQYF; CDR3 DNA: TGTGCCAGCAGCTTAGATCAGTCTAGCGGGATCTATGAGCAGTACTTC
V gene: TRBV11-3; clone size: .; J gene: TRBJ2-5; D gene: .; CDR3 protein: CASSASEVETQYF; CDR3 DNA: TGTGCCAGCAGCGCGTCTGAGGTCGAGACCCAGTACTTC
V gene: TRBV5-4; clone size: .; J gene: TRBJ1-6; D gene: .; CDR3 protein: CASSAIGASYNSPLHF; CDR3 DNA: TGTGCCAGCAGCGCAATTGGGGCCTCCTATAATTCACCCCTCCACTTT
V gene: TRBV20-1; clone size: once; J gene: TRBJ2-2; D gene: TRBD1; CDR3 protein: CSASDDRGILTGELFF; CDR3 DNA: TGCAGTGCTAGTGATGACAGGGGGATTCTAACCGGGGAGCTGTTTTTT
V gene: TRBV7-9; clone size: .; J gene: TRBJ2-3; D gene: TRBD2; CDR3 protein: CASSKGTSGGIVDTQYF; CDR3 DNA: TGTGCCAGCAGCAAGGGGACTAGCGGGGGGATTGTGGATACGCAGTATTTT
V gene: TRBV5-4; clone size: .; J gene: TRBJ2-7; D gene: TRBD1; CDR3 protein: CASSLHATGSYEQYF; CDR3 DNA: TGTGCCAGCAGCTTGCACGCGACAGGGTCCTACGAGCAGTACTTC
V gene: TRBV5-4; clone size: .; J gene: TRBJ2-1; D gene: .; CDR3 protein: CASSPGGRGGYNEQFF; CDR3 DNA: TGTGCCAGCAGCCCCGGCGGGAGAGGGGGCTACAATGAGCAGTTCTTC
V gene: TRBV7-6; clone size: .; J gene: TRBJ1-5; D gene: .; CDR3 protein: CASRWSTGGGNQPQHF; CDR3 DNA: TGTGCCAGCAGATGGTCCACGGGAGGAGGCAATCAGCCCCAGCATTTT
V gene: TRBV4-1; clone size: once; J gene: TRBJ2-3; D gene: TRBD2; CDR3 protein: CASSQTAGPLTDTQYF; CDR3 DNA: TGCGCCAGCAGCCAAACAGCGGGGCCGCTGACAGATACGCAGTATTTT
V gene: TRBV30; clone size: .; J gene: TRBJ1-5; D gene: .; CDR3 protein: CAWRVDSNQPQHF; CDR3 DNA: TGTGCCTGGAGGGTAGATAGCAATCAGCCCCAGCATTTT
V gene: TRBV4-1; clone size: .; J gene: TRBJ1-5; D gene: .; CDR3 protein: CASQQVMGNQPQHF; CDR3 DNA: TGCGCCAGCCAACAGGTAATGGGGAATCAGCCCCAGCATTTT
V gene: TRBV14; clone size: .; J gene: TRBJ2-7; D gene: TRBD1; CDR3 protein: CASSPRTGFYEQYF; CDR3 DNA: TGTGCCAGCAGCCCGAGGACAGGATTTTACGAGCAGTACTTC
V gene: TRBV10-1; clone size: .; J gene: TRBJ1-5; D gene: TRBD1; CDR3 protein: CASSEKQGGNQPQHF; CDR3 DNA: TGCGCCAGCAGTGAGAAACAGGGGGGCAATCAGCCCCAGCATTTT
V gene: TRBV25-1; clone size: .; J gene: TRBJ2-3; D gene: .; CDR3 protein: CASQSAGRGTDTQYF; CDR3 DNA: TGTGCCAGTCAGTCGGCGGGGAGAGGCACAGATACGCAGTATTTT
V gene: TRBV18; clone size: .; J gene: TRBJ1-5; D gene: .; CDR3 protein: CASSRGAEYSNQPQHF; CDR3 DNA: TGTGCCAGCTCACGTGGGGCAGAGTACTCCAATCAGCCCCAGCATTTT
V gene: TRBV27; clone size: .; J gene: TRBJ1-1; D gene: .; CDR3 protein: CASSLGGKGRTEAFF; CDR3 DNA: TGTGCCAGCAGCCTCGGAGGGAAGGGCCGGACTGAAGCTTTCTTT
V gene: TRBV5-1; clone size: .; J gene: TRBJ2-1; D gene: .; CDR3 protein: CASSLSRNLNEQFF; CDR3 DNA: TGCGCCAGCAGCTTGTCCAGGAACCTGAATGAGCAGTTCTTC
V gene: TRBV3-1/TRBV3-2; clone size: .; J gene: TRBJ2-1; D gene: TRBD1; CDR3 protein: CASSRDRGSGEQFF; CDR3 DNA: TGTGCCAGCAGCCGGGACAGGGGTTCGGGTGAGCAGTTCTTC
V gene: TRBV4-2; clone size: .; J gene: TRBJ1-2; D gene: .; CDR3 protein: CASSRGIYYGYTF; CDR3 DNA: TGTGCCAGCAGCCGGGGCATTTACTATGGCTACACCTTC
V gene: TRBV11-2; clone size: .; J gene: TRBJ2-7; D gene: .; CDR3 protein: CASSLHRDFTYEQYF; CDR3 DNA: TGTGCCAGCAGCTTACATCGGGACTTTACCTACGAGCAGTACTTC
V gene: TRBV7-9; clone size: .; J gene: TRBJ2-7; D gene: .; CDR3 protein: CASSRDGYEQYF; CDR3 DNA: TGTGCCAGCAGCCGTGACGGGTACGAGCAGTACTTC
V gene: TRBV19; clone size: .; J gene: TRBJ2-7; D gene: TRBD2; CDR3 protein: CASSIVSPSGSYEQYF; CDR3 DNA: TGTGCCAGTAGTATAGTAAGCCCTAGCGGGAGTTACGAGCAGTACTTC
V gene: TRBV28; clone size: .; J gene: TRBJ1-2; D gene: TRBD1; CDR3 protein: CASSHGQGAYGYTF; CDR3 DNA: TGTGCCAGCAGTCACGGACAGGGGGCTTATGGCTACACCTTC
V gene: TRBV19; clone size: once; J gene: TRBJ1-3; D gene: .; CDR3 protein: CASSPGVSGNTIYF; CDR3 DNA: TGTGCCAGTAGTCCGGGTGTCTCTGGAAACACCATATATTTT
V gene: TRBV4-1; clone size: .; J gene: TRBJ2-7; D gene: TRBD2; CDR3 protein: CASSQDFGGEQYF; CDR3 DNA: TGCGCCAGCAGCCAAGATTTCGGGGGGGAGCAGTACTTC
V gene: TRBV18; clone size: .; J gene: TRBJ2-1; D gene: TRBD2; CDR3 protein: CASSPLASGGLSYNEQFF; CDR3 DNA: TGTGCCAGCTCACCCCTTGCTAGCGGGGGGCTTTCCTACAATGAGCAGTTCTTC
V gene: TRBV5-3; clone size: .; J gene: TRBJ1-1; D gene: .; CDR3 protein: CARSWQANTEAFF; CDR3 DNA: TGTGCCAGAAGCTGGCAGGCGAACACTGAAGCTTTCTTT
V gene: TRBV10-3; clone size: .; J gene: TRBJ2-5; D gene: TRBD1; CDR3 protein: CAISTGDRGSGETQYF; CDR3 DNA: TGTGCCATCAGTACAGGGGACAGGGGCTCGGGGGAGACCCAGTACTTC
V gene: TRBV7-3; clone size: .; J gene: TRBJ2-3; D gene: .; CDR3 protein: CASSSMIADTQYF; CDR3 DNA: TGTGCCAGCAGCTCCATGATAGCGGATACGCAGTATTTT
V gene: TRBV4-3; clone size: .; J gene: TRBJ2-7; D gene: .; CDR3 protein: CASSQDNGAGAYEQYF; CDR3 DNA: TGCGCCAGCAGCCAAGATAATGGGGCAGGGGCCTACGAGCAGTACTTC
V gene: TRBV19; clone size: .; J gene: TRBJ2-1; D gene: TRBD1; CDR3 protein: CASSPGQGGDEQFF; CDR3 DNA: TGTGCCAGTAGTCCGGGACAGGGCGGCGATGAGCAGTTCTTC
V gene: TRBV7-9; clone size: few; J gene: TRBJ2-7; D gene: TRBD2; CDR3 protein: CASSLGLAGDAQEQYF; CDR3 DNA: TGTGCCAGCAGCCTCGGACTAGCGGGAGACGCACAGGAGCAGTACTTC
V gene: TRBV7-9; clone size: .; J gene: TRBJ2-7; D gene: TRBD2; CDR3 protein: CASSSGLAGPSSYEQYF; CDR3 DNA: TGTGCCAGCAGCTCGGGACTAGCGGGTCCGAGCTCCTACGAGCAGTACTTC
V gene: TRBV4-1; clone size: .; J gene: TRBJ2-7; D gene: .; CDR3 protein: CASSQDGGYYEQYF; CDR3 DNA: TGCGCCAGCAGCCAAGACGGAGGGTACTACGAGCAGTACTTC
V gene: TRBV6-4; clone size: few; J gene: TRBJ2-1; D gene: .; CDR3 protein: CASSVLAASYNEQFF; CDR3 DNA: TGTGCCAGCAGTGTACTAGCAGCCTCCTACAATGAGCAGTTCTTC
V gene: TRBV7-9; clone size: .; J gene: TRBJ1-3; D gene: TRBD1; CDR3 protein: CASSPTGFSGNTIYF; CDR3 DNA: TGTGCCAGCAGCCCGACAGGGTTCTCTGGAAACACCATATATTTT
V gene: TRBV27; clone size: once; J gene: TRBJ2-7; D gene: TRBD2; CDR3 protein: CASSFSSGLAGTYEQYF; CDR3 DNA: TGTGCCAGCAGTTTCTCCTCGGGACTAGCGGGAACCTACGAGCAGTACTTC
V gene: TRBV5-1; clone size: .; J gene: TRBJ2-2; D gene: .; CDR3 protein: CASSLKRDSTGELFF; CDR3 DNA: TGCGCCAGCAGCTTGAAACGCGACTCGACCGGGGAGCTGTTTTTT
V gene: TRBV5-1; clone size: .; J gene: TRBJ2-1; D gene: TRBD2; CDR3 protein: CASSLSPGGSVNEQFF; CDR3 DNA: TGCGCCAGCAGCTTGTCCCCGGGAGGGTCGGTGAATGAGCAGTTCTTC
V gene: TRBV11-2; clone size: .; J gene: TRBJ2-5; D gene: .; CDR3 protein: CASSLPSGVGGTQYF; CDR3 DNA: TGTGCCAGCAGCTTACCGTCCGGGGTCGGAGGGACCCAGTACTTC
V gene: TRBV7-3; clone size: .; J gene: TRBJ2-1; D gene: TRBD2; CDR3 protein: CASSPRLAEYNEQFF; CDR3 DNA: TGTGCCAGCAGCCCCCGACTAGCGGAGTACAATGAGCAGTTCTTC
V gene: TRBV14; clone size: .; J gene: TRBJ1-3; D gene: .; CDR3 protein: CASSQPRGRDTNSGNTIYF; CDR3 DNA: TGTGCCAGCAGCCAACCAAGAGGCCGGGACACCAACTCTGGAAACACCATATATTTT
V gene: TRBV3-1/TRBV3-2; clone size: .; J gene: TRBJ2-2; D gene: TRBD2; CDR3 protein: CASSPGLAMHGELFF; CDR3 DNA: TGTGCCAGCAGCCCAGGACTAGCGATGCATGGGGAGCTGTTTTTT
V gene: TRBV3-1/TRBV3-2; clone size: .; J gene: TRBJ2-6; D gene: .; CDR3 protein: CASSEQGLRSGANVLTF; CDR3 DNA: TGTGCCAGCAGCGAACAGGGTTTACGGTCCGGGGCCAACGTCCTGACTTTC
V gene: TRBV12-5; clone size: .; J gene: TRBJ2-1; D gene: TRBD1; CDR3 protein: CAVESGGANEQFF; CDR3 DNA: TGTGCTGTAGAATCAGGGGGCGCCAATGAGCAGTTCTTC